Listed here is a single TCR beta chain. With 1 base clipped from V and 1 base from J, the junction kept 1 base outside the gene matches. The CDR3 consists of 15 residues. CDR1 is SGHTS, CDR2 YDEGEE, per germline. The protocol was immunoSEQ multiplex PCR, while the TCRdb copy is restricted to in-frame clones and leaves out a portion. Of some 180,000 clones listed, around 85% are singletons. These data come from a study of blood T cell repertoires in COVID-19. Study background: T cells, B-cell-depleted T cells, or PBMCs provided the cDNA or gDNA that served as material.

This receptor was obtained from a man aged 45-60 years who had recovered from COVID-19. Sequencing was done on a sample of peripheral blood. V and J are TRBV5-8 and TRBJ2-7, with 11 bases aligning to TRBD2. The CDR3 is CASSLLAGGSYEQYF. DNA for the CDR3: TGTGCCAGCAGCTTGCTAGCGGGAGGTTCCTACGAGCAGTACTTC.